Reported below is one T cell receptor beta chain. The antigen is not known. Exclusion of a patient followed from autoimmune disease history or systemic immunosuppression. The data were produced by immunoSEQ multiplex PCR, yet TCRdb's version contains in-frame clones alone and is incomplete. Seen here are about 10,000 clones, around nine tenths observed once, and the top ten hold roughly 10%. This sample was included in a study of OX40 agonist ivuxolimab in advanced cancers. General study points: Determination of antigen specificity was not performed for the expanded peripheral T cells.

Trimming pared 4 bases from V and 1 base from J, leaving 10 bases between. CDR1 is LGHNA and CDR2 is YNFKEQ in the germline V gene. The CDR3 is 14 amino acids. Sample: CD4+ or CD8+ T cells sorted from blood, taken in a trial of the OX40 agonist ivuxolimab. This clonotype originated in an adult with an advanced solid tumor such as melanoma, head and neck, liver or kidney cancer. V usage is TRBV4-2 and J usage is TRBJ1-1; D call uncertain. CDR3 region: CASSPTRANTEAFF. In DNA form, the CDR3 reads TGTGCCAGCAGCCCCACTAGAGCGAACACTGAAGCTTTCTTT.